These T cell receptor beta chains were read from a single sample in a study of a mutant IDH1 vaccine in newly diagnosed glioma. The protocol was immunoSEQ multiplex PCR, while the TCRdb copy is restricted to in-frame clones and leaves out a portion. Of around 82,000 clones in the sample, approximately 80% were seen once. Source: PBMCs, taken from a glioma patient treated with radiotherapy, temozolomide or both. The receptors shown here come from a man aged 40-49 years with glioma. Some clones in this sample may be carry-over from other donors' samples. CDR3s include the opening cysteine and the closing phenylalanine or tryptophan. Fields, in order: CDR3 length, D gene, J gene, V gene, clone size, CDR3 DNA, CDR3 protein. The D gene is left open where the match is weak. A row's size may be missing; if present it is once, few, many or a size class.

cdr3_length: 15; d_call: -; j_call: TRBJ1-1; v_call: TRBV9; clone_size: few; cdr3_nt: TGTGCCAGCAGCCTTACCTGGACAGAGAACACTGAAGCTTTCTTT; cdr3_aa: CASSLTWTENTEAFF
cdr3_length: 14; d_call: -; j_call: TRBJ1-3; v_call: TRBV5-6; clone_size: -; cdr3_nt: TGTGCCAGCAGCTGGGGGGGCCCTGGAAACACCATATATTTT; cdr3_aa: CASSWGGPGNTIYF
cdr3_length: 17; d_call: TRBD2; j_call: TRBJ2-7; v_call: TRBV29-1; clone_size: -; cdr3_nt: TGCAGCGCCGGGGGGGGTACGCAGGGTCGGGGGCTCTACGAGCAGTACTTC; cdr3_aa: CSAGGGTQGRGLYEQYF
cdr3_length: 12; d_call: TRBD1; j_call: TRBJ2-7; v_call: TRBV6-6; clone_size: -; cdr3_nt: TGTGCCAGCAGCCGACAGGGGGCCGAGCAGTACTTC; cdr3_aa: CASSRQGAEQYF
cdr3_length: 16; d_call: TRBD2; j_call: TRBJ2-3; v_call: TRBV10-1; clone_size: -; cdr3_nt: TGCGCCAGCAGTGACCGGGCGGGGGGGCCGACAGATACGCAGTATTTT; cdr3_aa: CASSDRAGGPTDTQYF
cdr3_length: 13; d_call: -; j_call: TRBJ1-1; v_call: TRBV6-5; clone_size: -; cdr3_nt: TGTGCCAGTAGAACAGGGTTTTCCACTGAAGCTTTCTTT; cdr3_aa: CASRTGFSTEAFF
cdr3_length: 11; d_call: -; j_call: TRBJ1-1; v_call: TRBV20-1; clone_size: -; cdr3_nt: TGCAGTGCTTCTGACTACACTGAAGCTTTCTTT; cdr3_aa: CSASDYTEAFF
cdr3_length: 14; d_call: TRBD2; j_call: TRBJ2-7; v_call: TRBV27; clone_size: -; cdr3_nt: TGTGCCAGCAGTGCCTCCGGGACTAGAATCGAGCAGTACTTC; cdr3_aa: CASSASGTRIEQYF
cdr3_length: 14; d_call: -; j_call: TRBJ1-4; v_call: TRBV30; clone_size: -; cdr3_nt: TGTGCCTGGAGTGCAGGGTTAACTAATGAAAAACTGTTTTTT; cdr3_aa: CAWSAGLTNEKLFF
cdr3_length: 16; d_call: TRBD2; j_call: TRBJ2-1; v_call: TRBV5-1; clone_size: -; cdr3_nt: TGCGCCAGCAGCTTGGCCTCGGCGGGGGGCATGAATGAGCAGTTCTTC; cdr3_aa: CASSLASAGGMNEQFF
cdr3_length: 17; d_call: TRBD1; j_call: TRBJ1-1; v_call: TRBV5-1; clone_size: -; cdr3_nt: TGCGCCAGCAGCTTGGCGGGGACAGGGGGCTTGAACACTGAAGCTTTCTTT; cdr3_aa: CASSLAGTGGLNTEAFF
cdr3_length: 17; d_call: TRBD1; j_call: TRBJ2-2; v_call: TRBV5-1; clone_size: -; cdr3_nt: TGCGCCAGCAGCTTGGCCAGGACAGGGGGCCGGACCGGGGAGCTGTTTTTT; cdr3_aa: CASSLARTGGRTGELFF
cdr3_length: 16; d_call: TRBD1; j_call: TRBJ1-4; v_call: TRBV5-4; clone_size: -; cdr3_nt: TGTGCCAGCAGCCGTATTCGGACAGGAACTAATGAAAAACTGTTTTTT; cdr3_aa: CASSRIRTGTNEKLFF
cdr3_length: 12; d_call: -; j_call: TRBJ1-2; v_call: TRBV5-6; clone_size: -; cdr3_nt: TGTGCCAGCAGCTTGGCGCAGGGTGGCTACACCTTC; cdr3_aa: CASSLAQGGYTF
cdr3_length: 13; d_call: -; j_call: TRBJ1-5; v_call: TRBV2; clone_size: -; cdr3_nt: TGTGCCAGCAGTGGGGCAGTGAATCAGCCCCAGCATTTT; cdr3_aa: CASSGAVNQPQHF
cdr3_length: 15; d_call: -; j_call: TRBJ1-3; v_call: TRBV2; clone_size: -; cdr3_nt: TGTGCCAGCTCTTACGGGACGCCGAGGACAAACACCATATATTTT; cdr3_aa: CASSYGTPRTNTIYF
cdr3_length: 14; d_call: -; j_call: TRBJ1-2; v_call: TRBV6-1; clone_size: -; cdr3_nt: TGTGCCAGCAGGTGGGGGGGTCCTAACTATGGCTACACCTTC; cdr3_aa: CASRWGGPNYGYTF
cdr3_length: 12; d_call: -; j_call: TRBJ2-3; v_call: TRBV2; clone_size: -; cdr3_nt: TGTGCCACCAAGTCACGGGTAGATACGCAGTATTTT; cdr3_aa: CATKSRVDTQYF
cdr3_length: 15; d_call: -; j_call: TRBJ1-5; v_call: TRBV6-1; clone_size: -; cdr3_nt: TGTGCCAGCAGTGAAGGACAGATCAGCAATCAGCCCCAGCATTTT; cdr3_aa: CASSEGQISNQPQHF
cdr3_length: 11; d_call: -; j_call: TRBJ1-1; v_call: TRBV25-1; clone_size: -; cdr3_nt: TGTGCCAGCAGTGAAGGGTTTTCGGCTTTCTTT; cdr3_aa: CASSEGFSAFF
cdr3_length: 14; d_call: -; j_call: TRBJ2-1; v_call: TRBV9; clone_size: -; cdr3_nt: TGTGCCAGCAGCGTAGGGGGCGCCAACAATGAGCAGTTCTTC; cdr3_aa: CASSVGGANNEQFF
cdr3_length: 16; d_call: -; j_call: TRBJ2-3; v_call: TRBV5-1; clone_size: -; cdr3_nt: TGCGCCAGCAGCTTGGCCGTAGCAGGGGAGGGGCATACGCAGTATTTT; cdr3_aa: CASSLAVAGEGHTQYF
cdr3_length: 11; d_call: -; j_call: TRBJ1-1; v_call: TRBV6-5; clone_size: -; cdr3_nt: TGTGCCAGCAGTACAGGGACTGAAGCTTTCTTT; cdr3_aa: CASSTGTEAFF
cdr3_length: 14; d_call: -; j_call: TRBJ2-7; v_call: TRBV6-6; clone_size: -; cdr3_nt: TGTGCCGCAGCAGGGGGGTCGAGCTCCTACGAGCAGTACTTC; cdr3_aa: CAAAGGSSSYEQYF
cdr3_length: 12; d_call: -; j_call: TRBJ2-1; v_call: TRBV30; clone_size: -; cdr3_nt: TGTGCCTGGAGTGTGTCGATAGATGAGCAGTTCTTC; cdr3_aa: CAWSVSIDEQFF
cdr3_length: 13; d_call: -; j_call: TRBJ2-7; v_call: TRBV5-4; clone_size: -; cdr3_nt: TGTGCCAGCAGCTTGACCAGCTCCTACGAGCAGTACTTC; cdr3_aa: CASSLTSSYEQYF
cdr3_length: 15; d_call: TRBD1; j_call: TRBJ1-1; v_call: TRBV6-1; clone_size: -; cdr3_nt: TGTGCCAGCAGTAAAATGACAGGGCCGAACACTGAAGCTTTCTTT; cdr3_aa: CASSKMTGPNTEAFF
cdr3_length: 15; d_call: -; j_call: TRBJ1-1; v_call: TRBV19; clone_size: -; cdr3_nt: TGTGCCAGTACCCTCTCCGCATCCTTGAACACTGAAGCTTTCTTT; cdr3_aa: CASTLSASLNTEAFF